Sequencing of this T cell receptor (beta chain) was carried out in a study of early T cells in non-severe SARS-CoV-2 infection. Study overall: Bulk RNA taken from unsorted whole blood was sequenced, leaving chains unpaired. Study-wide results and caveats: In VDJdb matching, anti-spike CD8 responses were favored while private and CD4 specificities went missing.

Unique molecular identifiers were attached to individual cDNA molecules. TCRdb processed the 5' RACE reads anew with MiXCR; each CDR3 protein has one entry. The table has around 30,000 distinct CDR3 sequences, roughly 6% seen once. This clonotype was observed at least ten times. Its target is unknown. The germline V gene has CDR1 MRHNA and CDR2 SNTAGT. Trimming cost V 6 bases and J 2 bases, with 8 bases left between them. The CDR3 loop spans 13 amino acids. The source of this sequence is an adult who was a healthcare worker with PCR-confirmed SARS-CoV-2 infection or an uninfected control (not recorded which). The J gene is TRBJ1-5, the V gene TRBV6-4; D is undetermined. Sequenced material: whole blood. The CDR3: CASSPNRNQPQHF. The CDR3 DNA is TGTGCCAGCAGCCCGAACCGCAATCAGCCCCAGCATTTT.